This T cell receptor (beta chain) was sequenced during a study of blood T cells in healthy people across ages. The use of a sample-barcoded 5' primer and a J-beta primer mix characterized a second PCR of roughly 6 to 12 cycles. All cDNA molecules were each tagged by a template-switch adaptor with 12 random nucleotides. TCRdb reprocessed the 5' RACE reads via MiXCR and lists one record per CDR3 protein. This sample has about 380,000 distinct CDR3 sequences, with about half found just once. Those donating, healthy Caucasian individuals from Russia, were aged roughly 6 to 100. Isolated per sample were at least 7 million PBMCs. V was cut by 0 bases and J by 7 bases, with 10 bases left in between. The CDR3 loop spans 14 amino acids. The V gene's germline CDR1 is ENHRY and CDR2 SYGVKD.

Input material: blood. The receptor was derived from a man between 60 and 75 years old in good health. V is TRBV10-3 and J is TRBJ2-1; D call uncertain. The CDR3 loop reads CAISESLWGNEQFF. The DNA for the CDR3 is TGTGCCATCAGTGAGTCCCTTTGGGGTAATGAGCAGTTCTTC.